This entry is about one TCR beta chain. The antigen remains unidentified. The CDR3 is 13 residues long. Trimming removed 3 bases at V and 15 bases at J, with 18 bases between. Looked up from germline, CDR1 is LGHNA and CDR2 is YSLEER. This specimen belongs to a study of a mutant IDH1 vaccine in newly diagnosed glioma. For the study at large: Either 4-6 weeks after radiotherapy alone or alongside temozolomide, vaccination was begun. Previous care, which was radiotherapy, temozolomide, or both, most often involved both. Whole-study results and caveats: The authors found pseudoprogression apparently unrelated to changes in top peripheral T cell clonotypes.

Here immunoSEQ multiplex PCR was the method, and the copy in TCRdb shows in-frame clones only, minus some. The sample lists around 23,000 clones; almost 85% were seen once. The sample's time point: week 47, end of study. One vaccine dose held 300 ug of mutant IDH1 20-mer peptide and came with topical imiquimod. In every donor, the tumor was a new WHO grade 3 or 4 IDH1-mutant, ATRX-lost astrocytoma. The sequenced sample was PBMCs, obtained from a glioma patient whose treatment included an IDH1 peptide vaccine. The chain carries TRBV4-3 and TRBJ2-1; possibly TRBD2 for D (5 bases). The TCR sequence derives from a man aged 35 to 55 with glioma. CDR3 in DNA: TGCGCCAGCAGCCACGAAACCCCTAGCTTGCGGTTCTTC. Translation gives CASSHETPSLRFF.